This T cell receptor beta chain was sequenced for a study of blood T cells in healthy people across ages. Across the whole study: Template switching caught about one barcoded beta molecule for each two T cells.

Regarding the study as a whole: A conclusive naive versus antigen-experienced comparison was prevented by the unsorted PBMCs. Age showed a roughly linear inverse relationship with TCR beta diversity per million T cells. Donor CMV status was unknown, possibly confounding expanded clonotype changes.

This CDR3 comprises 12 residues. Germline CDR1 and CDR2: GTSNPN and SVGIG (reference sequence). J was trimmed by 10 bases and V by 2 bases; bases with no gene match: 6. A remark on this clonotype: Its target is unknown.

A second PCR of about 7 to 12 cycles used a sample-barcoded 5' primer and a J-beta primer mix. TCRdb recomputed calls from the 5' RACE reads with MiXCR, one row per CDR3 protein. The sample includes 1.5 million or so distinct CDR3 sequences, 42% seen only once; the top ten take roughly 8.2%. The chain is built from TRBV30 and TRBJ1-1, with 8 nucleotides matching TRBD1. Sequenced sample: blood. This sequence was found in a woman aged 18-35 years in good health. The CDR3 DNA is TGTGCCTGGAGTAGACAGGGGTTGGGAGCTTTCTTT. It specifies CAWSRQGLGAFF.